The 24 T cell receptor beta chains presented below share a single source sample, sequenced in a study of Ad26.COV2.S vaccination and SARS-CoV-2 variants. Profiling relied on immunoSEQ multiplex PCR, and the TCRdb table lists in-frame clones only, not all of them. The repertoire consists of about 350,000 clones, with around 83% occurring once and the leading ten covering about 3.3%. Described treatment: some 20 received Ad26.COV2.S at low or high dose, single or two shots; about 5 received placebo; per-sample allocation not given. Repertoires come from day 63 after the first vaccine or placebo injection. The sequencing used peripheral blood, collected in a trial of Ad26.COV2.S vaccine versus placebo. The receptors were sampled from a person aged 18-60 years who received the Ad26.COV2.S COVID-19 vaccine or a placebo.

In regard to this clone: One junction end does not reproduce the germline sequence, and a read error may be involved. The chain links TRBV19 to TRBJ2-3; 12 positions match TRBD2. From germline, CDR1 is LNHDA and CDR2 SQIVND (reference sequence). The CDR3 extends over 16 amino acids. CDR3 protein: CASSISLAGGTATQYF. The CDR3 DNA reads as TGTGCCAGTAGTATCTCACTAGCGGGGGGCACAGCTACGCAGTATTTT.

V and J are TRBV7-2 and TRBJ2-7; 11 positions match TRBD1. J gave up 6 bases and V 2 bases, and 9 bases lay outside the gene matches. Germline CDR1 reads SGHTA; CDR2 reads FQGNSA. The CDR3 has 16 residues. As DNA, the CDR3 is TGTGCCAGCAGCTTACGGAGGGACAGGGGGTTGGGCGAGCAGTACTTC. This translates into CASSLRRDRGLGEQYF.

The chain is built from TRBV4-1 and TRBJ1-4; D gene unclear. CDR1 MGHRA and CDR2 YSYEKL come from the germline V gene. The CDR3 spans 15 residues. Trimming took 2 bases from V and 3 from J, leaving 10 bases between them. The CDR3 loop reads CASSQRADPNEKLFF. The CDR3 nucleotides read TGCGCCAGCAGCCAACGGGCAGACCCTAATGAAAAACTGTTTTTT.

This sequence joins TRBV5-1 and TRBJ2-5, with 13 nucleotides matching TRBD2. CDR3 length: 16 amino acids. CDR1 SGHRS and CDR2 YFSETQ come from the germline V gene. V shed 0 bases, J shed 5 bases, and the junction held 4 bases outside the gene matches. The CDR3 DNA reads as TGCGCCAGCAGCTTGGGGACTAGCGGGAGCGGGGAGACCCAGTACTTC. Encoded protein: CASSLGTSGSGETQYF.

The V gene is TRBV29-1, the J gene TRBJ2-7; unclear D gene. V gave up 6 bases and J gave up 3 bases, with 24 bases separating them. The germline V gene has CDR1 SQVTM and CDR2 ANQGSEA. The CDR3 covers 16 residues. The CDR3 DNA reads TGCAGCGTAGTAACCGGTGGACCTGAAAATGTCTACGAGCAGTACTTC. It codes for CSVVTGGPENVYEQYF.

Written as DNA, the CDR3 is TGTGCCAGCAATCAGGCGAGCTCCTACGAGCAGTACTTC. It specifies CASNQASSYEQYF. V usage is TRBV28 and J usage is TRBJ2-7; D remains unclear. The V and J ends lost 7 bases and 0 bases respectively, with 10 bases between them. This CDR3 contains 13 residues. The germline gives CDR1 MDHEN, CDR2 SYDVKM. The variable domain in full, with the rest retrieved from reference TRBV28 and TRBJ2-7, is DVKVTQSSRYLVKRTGEKVFLECVQDMDHENMFWYRQDPGLGLRLIYFSYDVKMKEKGDIPEGYSVSREKKERFSLILESASTNQTSMYLCASNQASSYEQYFGPGTRLTVT.

The genes are TRBV6-5 and TRBJ2-2, with D possibly being TRBD2 (5 bases). The V end lost 6 bases, the J end lost 6 bases, and 17 bases lay between the germline ends. The CDR3 is 15 amino acids. The V gene's germline CDR1 is MNHEY and CDR2 SVGAGI. The CDR3 nucleotides are TGTGCCAGCAGCCACAGACTACCCTCGGCCGGGGAGCTGTTTTTT. It specifies CASSHRLPSAGELFF.

The gene calls are TRBV4-1 and TRBJ2-3, with D possibly TRBD1 on 6 matching bases. Between the trimmed V and J ends, which lost 1 base and 8 bases, there was a span of 19 bases. The CDR3 is 16 amino acids. Germline CDR1 and CDR2: MGHRA and YSYEKL. CDR3 DNA sequence: TGCGCCAGCAGCCAAGGGCAGGGGCTAGCAGTCGGTACGCAGTATTTT. Protein sequence: CASSQGQGLAVGTQYF.

The rearrangement links TRBV3-1 (or the pseudogene TRBV3-2) to TRBJ1-1; no clear D. Between the trimmed V and J ends, which lost 5 bases and 2 bases, there was a span of 12 bases. Germline V gives CDR1 LGHDT, CDR2 YNNKEL (reference sequence). This CDR3 is built from 14 residues. The CDR3, as DNA: TGTGCCAGCAGCACCAACACCGCTAACACTGAAGCTTTCTTT. Amino acid sequence: CASSTNTANTEAFF.

This chain joins TRBV7-7 and TRBJ1-3, with D unclear. This CDR3 has 14 residues. The germline gives CDR1 SSHAT, CDR2 FNYEAQ (reference sequence). The CDR3 loop reads CASDPDEAGNTIYF. For the CDR3, the DNA is TGTGCTAGCGACCCGGATGAGGCTGGAAACACCATATATTTT.

The chain recombines TRBV30 with TRBJ2-5, with 15 nucleotides matching TRBD2. Germline CDR1 GTSNPN, CDR2 SVGIG (reference sequence). The CDR3 has 18 amino acids. The V segment lost 7 bases and the J segment 5 bases; nucleotides outside the gene matches: 17. The CDR3 here is CASTGTSGGSGVSETQYF. CDR3 DNA sequence: TGTGCCTCCACAGGGACTAGCGGGGGGTCGGGTGTGTCGGAGACCCAGTACTTC.

The DNA for the CDR3 is TGTGCCAGCAGTCCTATCATGGACACTTGGGGGCCCGGGGAGCTGTTTTTT. This translates into CASSPIMDTWGPGELFF. This sequence joins TRBV7-2 and TRBJ2-2, with D perhaps matching TRBD1 (6 bases). V was cut by 6 bases and J by 6 bases, with 23 bases left in between. Germline V CDR1 and CDR2: SGHTA, FQGNSA. The CDR3 sequence is 17 residues long.

The CDR3 region has the DNA TGTGCCAGCTCACCTGAGACAGGGGGAAGCTCTTCACCCCTCCACTTT. Protein sequence: CASSPETGGSSSPLHF. The rearrangement links TRBV18 to TRBJ1-6, with 9 bases aligning to TRBD1. The CDR3 runs 16 residues. CDR1 and CDR2 (germline): KGHSH, LQKENI. The junction had 9 bases not matched to a gene; V was cut back by 3 bases and J by 9 bases.

The chain combines TRBV7-8 with TRBJ2-7; TRBD1 aligns across 10 bases. CDR3 length equals 15 residues. Per germline, CDR1 SGHVS and CDR2 FQNEAQ. J gave up 7 bases and V 3 bases, and 9 bases lay outside the gene matches. CDR3: CASSFGTGDFGEQYF. The CDR3 coding sequence is TGTGCCAGCAGCTTTGGGACAGGGGATTTTGGAGAGCAGTACTTC.

This clone has just one count. This chain joins TRBV5-1 and TRBJ2-1; 14 bases agree with TRBD2. The CDR3 covers 15 residues. Germline V gene data show CDR1 as SGHRS and CDR2 as YFSETQ. V shed 4 bases, J shed 6 bases, and the junction held 3 bases outside the gene matches. CDR3 sequence reads: CASSRLAGGLNEQFF. Here the CDR3 DNA reads TGCGCCAGCAGCAGACTAGCGGGAGGGCTCAATGAGCAGTTCTTC.

The rearrangement links TRBV7-9 to TRBJ2-5; D is perhaps TRBD1 (5 bases). The CDR3 loop spans 17 amino acids. Germline CDR1 and CDR2: SEHNR and FQNEAQ (reference sequence). Trimming left V 3 bases short and J 4 bases short, with 21 bases between. CDR3 in amino acids: CASSLRGGQSSRETQYF. CDR3 bases: TGTGCCAGCAGCTTGCGCGGCGGACAATCGAGCAGAGAGACCCAGTACTTC.

The chain joins TRBV28 to TRBJ1-1; a possible D gene is TRBD1 (6 bases). The V gene's germline CDR1 is MDHEN and CDR2 SYDVKM. V was cut by 4 bases and J by 5 bases, with 17 bases left in between. The CDR3 runs 15 residues. The CDR3 DNA is TGTGCCAGCAGTTCTCCGACAGGACGGCGAACTGAAGCTTTCTTT. This codes for CASSSPTGRRTEAFF.

V usage is TRBV27 and J usage is TRBJ1-6; D is perhaps TRBD1 (5 bases). Germline V gene lookup returns CDR1 MNHEY and CDR2 SMNVEV (reference sequence). This CDR3 has 14 amino acids. V gave up 1 base and J gave up 7 bases, with 8 bases separating them. DNA for the CDR3: TGTGCCAGCAGTTTATGGGGGGAAAATTCACCCCTCCACTTT. Encoded protein: CASSLWGENSPLHF.

The chain carries TRBV30 and TRBJ2-4; tentative D call: TRBD2 (6 bases). The CDR3 consists of 12 residues. Per the germline V gene, CDR1 is GTSNPN and CDR2 is SVGIG (reference sequence). V was cut by 1 base and J by 8 bases, with 9 bases left in between. Written as DNA, the CDR3 is TGTGCCTGGAGTGCCCCGGGGGACATTCAGTACTTC. Its translation is CAWSAPGDIQYF.

The chain employs TRBV3-1 (or the pseudogene TRBV3-2) and TRBJ2-5; D unclear. The CDR3 has 13 residues. V was trimmed by 0 bases and J by 1 base, leaving 3 bases between them. Germline V gene lookup returns CDR1 LGHDT and CDR2 YNNKEL (reference sequence). CDR3: CASSQDSQETQYF. In nucleotides, the CDR3 is TGTGCCAGCAGCCAAGACAGCCAAGAGACCCAGTACTTC.

The chain has TRBV7-9 and TRBJ2-1, with D possibly being TRBD1 (6 bases). V shed 6 bases and J shed 1 base, with 13 bases lying between them. Germline V gives CDR1 SEHNR, CDR2 FQNEAQ (reference sequence). The CDR3 is made up of 15 amino acids. DNA for the CDR3: TGTGCCAGCAGGGGGGCTAGCCATTCCTACAATGAGCAGTTCTTC. It translates to CASRGASHSYNEQFF.

The rearrangement joins TRBV21-1 to TRBJ2-4; the D call TRBD2 from the table was never checked on the DNA. TRBV21-1 is given as a pseudogene. This CDR3 is 19 amino acids long. The CDR3 coding sequence is TGTGCCAGCAGCAAGGCCCCCCGGGACCCAGGGAGGGCCAAAAACATTCAGTACTTC. Translating gives CASSKAPRDPGRAKNIQYF.

The gene calls are TRBV18 and TRBJ2-2; 12 nucleotides match TRBD2. The CDR3 extends over 16 amino acids. V lost 6 bases and J lost 5; bases outside the gene matches: 7. From germline, CDR1 is KGHSH and CDR2 LQKENI. CDR3 coding DNA: TGTGCCAGCTCGCCAAAACTAGCGGGAGGAACCGGGGAGCTGTTTTTT. This encodes CASSPKLAGGTGELFF. Full variable domain (rest looked up from reference TRBV18 and TRBJ2-2): NAGVMQNPRHLVRRRGQEARLRCSPMKGHSHVYWYRQLPEEGLKFMVYLQKENIIDESGMPKERFSAEFPKEGPSILRIQQVVRGDSAAYFCASSPKLAGGTGELFFGEGSRLTVL.

The gene calls are TRBV5-1 and TRBJ2-3, with no clear D. The CDR3 sequence is 12 residues long. V was clipped by 5 bases and J by 4 bases, with 8 bases between them. Looked up from germline, CDR1 is SGHRS and CDR2 is YFSETQ. The CDR3 spells CASRSGADTQYF. CDR3 coding DNA: TGCGCCAGCAGGTCGGGTGCAGATACGCAGTATTTT.